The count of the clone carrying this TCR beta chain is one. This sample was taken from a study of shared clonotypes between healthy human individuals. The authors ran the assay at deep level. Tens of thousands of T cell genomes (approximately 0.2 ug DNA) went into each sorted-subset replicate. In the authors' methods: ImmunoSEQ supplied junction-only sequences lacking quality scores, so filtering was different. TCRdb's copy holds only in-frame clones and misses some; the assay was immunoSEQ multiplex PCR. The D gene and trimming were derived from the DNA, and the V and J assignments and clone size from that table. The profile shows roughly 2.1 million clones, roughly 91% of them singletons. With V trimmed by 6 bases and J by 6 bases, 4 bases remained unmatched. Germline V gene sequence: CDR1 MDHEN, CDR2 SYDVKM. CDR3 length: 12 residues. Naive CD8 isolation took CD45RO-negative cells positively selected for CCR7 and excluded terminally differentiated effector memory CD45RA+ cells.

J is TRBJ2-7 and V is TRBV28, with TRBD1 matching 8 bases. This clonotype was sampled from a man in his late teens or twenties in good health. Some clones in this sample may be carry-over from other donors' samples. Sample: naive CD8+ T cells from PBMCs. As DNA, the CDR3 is TGTGCCAGCAGAGACAGGGGTGGCGAGCAGTACTTC. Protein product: CASRDRGGEQYF.